These 12 T cell receptor beta chains share one sample of origin, sequenced in a study of CD8 T cells in ankylosing spondylitis. Study-level results: What seemed typical of ankylosing spondylitis blood was a TCR beta motif built from about eight highly homologous variants.

Their antigens remain unidentified. TCRdb reprocessed the 5' RACE reads via MiXCR and lists one record per CDR3 protein. This table has 220,000 or so distinct CDR3 sequences, around 19% appearing once. Sequenced: blood, either unsorted or a sorted T cell fraction (not recorded which). These receptors were taken from a male donor with ankylosing spondylitis.

The CDR3 region has the DNA TGCAGCGTTGAAGAAGTGGGGGGGGACACAGATACGCAGTATTTT. This translates into CSVEEVGGDTDTQYF. The chain employs TRBV29-1 and TRBJ2-3, with TRBD2 matching 7 bases. The CDR3 runs to 15 residues. Germline CDR1 reads SQVTM; CDR2 reads ANQGSEA. After removal of 0 bases from V and 2 bases from J, the junction contained 5 bases not matched to a gene.

V gene TRBV29-1 combines with J gene TRBJ2-2, with D maybe TRBD2 (5 bases). The CDR3 sequence is 11 residues long. CDR1 and CDR2 (germline): SQVTM, ANQGSEA. Trimming stripped 5 bases from V and 8 bases from J, with 9 bases between. The CDR3 here is CSVQRGGELFF. The CDR3 nucleotides read TGCAGCGTTCAACGAGGGGGGGAGCTGTTTTTT.

This chain connects TRBV9 to TRBJ2-7, with TRBD2 matching 9 bases. With 0 bases clipped from V and 7 bases from J, the junction kept 8 bases outside the gene matches. This CDR3 contains 15 residues. CDR1 and CDR2 (germline): SGDLS, YYNGEE. The CDR3 nucleotides read TGTGCCAGCAGCGTAGGGCCTAGCGGGACTGGAGAGCAGTACTTC. This gives the protein CASSVGPSGTGEQYF.

This clonotype was observed many times. The chain couples TRBV12-3 or TRBV12-4 to TRBJ2-1; D is perhaps TRBD1 (5 bases). Between the trimmed V and J ends, which lost 2 bases and 7 bases, there was a span of 12 bases. This CDR3 has 14 amino acids. This CDR3 reads CASSLSQGRNEQFF. DNA for the CDR3: TGTGCCAGCAGTTTATCGCAGGGCCGGAATGAGCAGTTCTTC.

This clonotype was recorded a few times. J is TRBJ1-2 and V is TRBV6-2 or TRBV6-3; 7 bases fit TRBD1. This CDR3 has 14 amino acids. Germline V lookup: CDR1 MNHEY, CDR2 SVGEGT. Trimming took 2 bases from V and 8 from J; bases not matched to a gene: 8. The CDR3 loop is CASSYGQATGGYTF. Written as DNA, the CDR3 is TGTGCCAGCAGTTACGGACAGGCGACAGGCGGCTACACCTTC.

This clonotype was counted many times. This chain links TRBV24-1 with TRBJ2-3; unclear D gene. The CDR3 loop spans 17 amino acids. Deletions cut 0 bases from V and 1 base from J, with 13 bases between. Germline V gene lookup returns CDR1 KGHDR and CDR2 SFDVKD. CDR3 in DNA: TGTGCCACCAGTGATTTGGAAGAGACATCGCGCACAGATACGCAGTATTTT. The encoded protein is CATSDLEETSRTDTQYF.

The chain couples TRBV4-2 to TRBJ2-3, with TRBD2 matching 14 bases. V gave up 6 bases and J gave up 6 bases; unmatched junction bases: 8. Germline-derived CDR1 and CDR2 are LGHNA and YNFKEQ. This CDR3 is 16 amino acids long. The CDR3 protein is CASRQGLAGAVDTQYF. In DNA, the CDR3 is TGTGCCAGCAGGCAGGGACTAGCGGGAGCTGTTGATACGCAGTATTTT.

The chain couples TRBV7-9 to TRBJ1-1; 7 nucleotides match TRBD1. The J segment lost 7 bases and the V segment lost 1 base, leaving 0 bases of the junction unmatched. The CDR3 has 12 amino acids. Looked up from germline, CDR1 is SEHNR and CDR2 is FQNEAQ (reference sequence). The CDR3: CASSLGDSEAFF. For the CDR3, the DNA is TGTGCCAGCAGCTTAGGGGACAGTGAAGCTTTCTTT.

The V and J genes are TRBV7-9 and TRBJ2-1; TRBD2 matches 10 bases. In germline, CDR1 is SEHNR, CDR2 FQNEAQ (reference sequence). Losses at the gene ends were 5 bases for V and 5 bases for J; bases not matched to a gene: 6. The CDR3 is 15 residues long. The CDR3 sequence: CASSPGLAANNEQFF. Here the CDR3 DNA reads TGTGCCAGCAGCCCCGGACTAGCGGCAAACAATGAGCAGTTCTTC.

This clonotype has more than one count but fewer than ten. This sequence joins TRBV3-1 and TRBJ2-5; 14 bases map to TRBD2. V was pared by 0 bases and J by 5 bases, with 5 bases of the junction left unmatched. This CDR3 is 17 amino acids long. CDR1 is LGHDT, CDR2 YNNKEL, per germline (reference sequence). The CDR3 reads CASSQEGLAGVGETQYF. In nucleotides, the CDR3 is TGTGCCAGCAGCCAAGAGGGACTAGCGGGAGTTGGGGAGACCCAGTACTTC.

The genes are TRBV3-1 and TRBJ2-1, with 11 bases that match TRBD2. This CDR3 comprises 15 residues. With 4 bases clipped from V and 4 bases from J, the junction kept 3 bases outside the gene matches. Looked up from germline, CDR1 is LGHDT and CDR2 is YNNKEL (reference sequence). The CDR3 DNA is TGTGCCAGCAGCCCGGGACTAGCGGTTTACAATGAGCAGTTCTTC. Protein: CASSPGLAVYNEQFF.

This sequence joins TRBV20-1 and TRBJ2-5, with D perhaps given as TRBD1 or TRBD2 (5 bases each). In germline, CDR1 is DFQATT, CDR2 SNEGSKA (reference sequence). The CDR3 sequence is 15 residues long. V was pared by 4 bases and J by 9 bases, with 24 bases between. Written as DNA, the CDR3 is TGCAGTGCTATGTCGCCCTTCGAGGGGCCTTTGCCCCAGTACTTC. This gives the protein CSAMSPFEGPLPQYF.